The 6 T cell receptor beta chains reported below all come from one sample, sequenced in a study of shared clonotypes between healthy human individuals. Data came from immunoSEQ multiplex PCR; TCRdb stores just in-frame clones and leaves some out. The sample contains about 2 million clones, 85% to 95% of which appear only once. Naive CD8 cells were CD45RO-negative, positively selected for CCR7, excluding terminally differentiated effector memory CD45RA+ cells. What was sequenced was naive CD8+ T cells sorted from blood. Source of these receptors: a man between 18 and 35 years old in good health.

There are a few counts of this clone. The chain combines TRBV6-1 with TRBJ1-5; possible D gene TRBD1, 6 bases. Looked up from germline, CDR1 is MNHNS and CDR2 is SASEGT. The CDR3 extends over 13 amino acids. The ends were cut back, 6 bases at V and 5 bases at J, with 11 bases in the middle. CDR3 in amino acids: CASRDRSHQPQHF. CDR3 nucleotide sequence: TGTGCCAGCAGGGACAGATCCCATCAGCCCCAGCATTTT.

The genes are TRBV7-9 and TRBJ1-4, with a weak D call TRBD1 (5 bases). Trimming stripped 4 bases from V and 8 bases from J, with 17 bases between. This CDR3 contains 15 residues. Per germline, CDR1 SEHNR and CDR2 FQNEAQ (reference sequence). The CDR3 spells CASSYSGTHQEKLFF. The CDR3, as DNA: TGTGCCAGCAGCTACTCCGGGACGCACCAAGAAAAACTGTTTTTT.

The chain links TRBV6-5 to TRBJ2-7, with TRBD1 matching 9 bases. With V trimmed by 5 bases and J by 5 bases, 13 bases remained unmatched. This CDR3 spans 16 amino acids. CDR1 is MNHEY and CDR2 is SVGAGI in the germline V gene. The CDR3, as DNA: TGTGCCAGCAGTCACTTTCTTAGGACAGGGGAGGACGAGCAGTACTTC. It encodes CASSHFLRTGEDEQYF.

J is TRBJ1-1 and V is TRBV9; a possible D gene is TRBD1 (6 bases). The ends were cut back, 3 bases at V and 8 bases at J, with 11 bases in the middle. The CDR3 runs to 12 residues. Germline lookup yields CDR1 SGDLS and CDR2 YYNGEE. This chain's CDR3 is CASSGSGEEAFF. The CDR3 DNA follows: TGTGCCAGCAGCGGGTCAGGGGAAGAAGCTTTCTTT.

In regard to this clone: This sample includes further DNA sequences coding for the same CDR3. This chain joins TRBV30 and TRBJ1-1; tentative D call: TRBD1 (5 bases). Germline CDR1 reads GTSNPN; CDR2 reads SVGIG (reference sequence). Deletions cut 2 bases from V and 3 bases from J, with 7 bases between. This CDR3 spans 12 amino acids. The CDR3 DNA sequence: TGTGCCTGGAGTCCAGGGTACACTGAAGCTTTCTTT. Translating it yields CAWSPGYTEAFF.

This clone was detected once. The V gene is TRBV29-1, the J gene TRBJ1-4; D uncertain. Germline lookup yields CDR1 SQVTM and CDR2 ANQGSEA. The V end was cut by 5 bases, the J end by 6 bases, with 13 bases between. The CDR3 runs 13 residues. The CDR3: CSVLRVYDEKLFF. As DNA, the CDR3 is TGCAGCGTTCTAAGGGTTTACGATGAAAAACTGTTTTTT.